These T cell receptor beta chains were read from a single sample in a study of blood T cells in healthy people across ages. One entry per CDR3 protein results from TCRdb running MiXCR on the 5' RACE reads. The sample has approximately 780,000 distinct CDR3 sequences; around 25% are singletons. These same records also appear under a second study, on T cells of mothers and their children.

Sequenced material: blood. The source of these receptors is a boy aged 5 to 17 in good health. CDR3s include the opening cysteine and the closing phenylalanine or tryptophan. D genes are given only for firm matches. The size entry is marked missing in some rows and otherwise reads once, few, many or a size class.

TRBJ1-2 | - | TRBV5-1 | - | CASSSYGQKEAYGYTF | TGCGCCAGCAGCTCTTACGGGCAGAAGGAGGCGTATGGCTACACCTTC
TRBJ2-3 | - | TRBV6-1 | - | CASPKGDTQYF | TGTGCCAGCCCTAAGGGGGATACGCAGTATTTT
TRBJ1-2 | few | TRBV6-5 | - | CASSRDGGDGYTF | TGTGCCAGCAGTAGGGACGGAGGAGATGGCTACACCTTC
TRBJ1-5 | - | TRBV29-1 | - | CSVDGEKGQPQHF | TGCAGCGTCGACGGGGAGAAAGGACAGCCCCAGCATTTT
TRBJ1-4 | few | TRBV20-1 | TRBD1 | CSARDPTGRGIGEKLFF | TGCAGTGCTAGAGACCCGACAGGGCGGGGGATTGGTGAAAAACTGTTTTTT
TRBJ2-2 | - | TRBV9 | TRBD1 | CASSEGPRTGNTGELFF | TGTGCCAGCAGCGAGGGACCCCGGACAGGGAACACCGGGGAGCTGTTTTTT
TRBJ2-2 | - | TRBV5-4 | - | CASSLEGWDTGELFF | TGTGCCAGCAGCTTGGAAGGTTGGGATACCGGGGAGCTGTTTTTT
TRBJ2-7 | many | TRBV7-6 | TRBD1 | CASSIGQGAYEQYF | TGTGCCAGCAGCATCGGACAGGGTGCCTACGAGCAGTACTTC
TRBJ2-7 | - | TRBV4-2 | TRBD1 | CASSQDRGRGIGNEQYF | TGTGCCAGCAGCCAAGATCGGGGCAGGGGGATCGGAAACGAGCAGTACTTC
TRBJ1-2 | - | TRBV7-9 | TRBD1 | CASSLTPGQGSNYGYTF | TGTGCCAGCAGCTTAACCCCGGGACAGGGATCTAACTATGGCTACACCTTC
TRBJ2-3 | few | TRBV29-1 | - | CSVGKAVTSTDTQYF | TGCAGCGTTGGTAAGGCAGTTACTTCGACAGATACGCAGTATTTT
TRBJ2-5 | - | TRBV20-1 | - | CSAEAWGGPKTQYF | TGCAGTGCTGAGGCCTGGGGGGGCCCTAAGACCCAGTACTTC
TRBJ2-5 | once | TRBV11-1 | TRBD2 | CASSLWLAGIQETQYF | TGTGCCAGCAGCTTATGGCTAGCGGGGATTCAAGAGACCCAGTACTTC
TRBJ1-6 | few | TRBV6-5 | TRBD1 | CASSTGQGESSPLHF | TGTGCCAGCAGTACCGGACAGGGGGAAAGTTCACCCCTCCACTTT
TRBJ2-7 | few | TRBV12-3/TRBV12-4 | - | CASSSLRGYEQYF | TGTGCCAGCAGCTCCCTCCGGGGCTACGAGCAGTACTTC
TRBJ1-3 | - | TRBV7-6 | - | CASSSAGFGNTIYF | TGTGCCAGCAGCTCCGCCGGGTTCGGAAACACCATATATTTT
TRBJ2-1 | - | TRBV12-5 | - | CASGSPDEQFF | TGTGCTAGTGGTTCTCCCGATGAGCAGTTCTTC
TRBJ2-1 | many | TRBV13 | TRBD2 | CASSTSRAGGNEQFF | TGTGCCAGCAGCACGAGTCGGGCCGGGGGGAATGAGCAGTTCTTC
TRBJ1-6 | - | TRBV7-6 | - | CASSFEGINSPLHF | TGTGCCAGCAGCTTTGAGGGGATAAATTCACCCCTCCACTTT
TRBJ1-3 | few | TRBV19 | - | CASNPGATGNTIYF | TGTGCCAGTAACCCCGGGGCCACTGGAAACACCATATATTTT
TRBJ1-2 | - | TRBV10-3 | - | CAATDGNYGYTF | TGTGCCGCGACGGACGGCAACTATGGCTACACCTTC
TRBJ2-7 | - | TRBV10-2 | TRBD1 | CASSESGQGTYEQYF | TGCGCCAGCAGTGAATCCGGACAGGGGACCTACGAGCAGTACTTC
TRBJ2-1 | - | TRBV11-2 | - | CASSLGGRSRSYNEQFF | TGTGCCAGCAGCTTAGGGGGCCGGAGCAGGTCCTACAATGAGCAGTTCTTC
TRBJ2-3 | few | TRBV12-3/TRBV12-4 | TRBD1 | CASSLSTGSSDTQYF | TGTGCCAGCAGTCTATCGACAGGGTCCTCAGATACGCAGTATTTT
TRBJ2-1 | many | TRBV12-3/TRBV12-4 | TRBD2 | CASSLTSGGAGEQFF | TGTGCCAGCAGTCTCACTAGCGGGGGGGCCGGTGAGCAGTTCTTC
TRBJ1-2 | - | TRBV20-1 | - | CSAQGQSQDYGYTF | TGCAGTGCTCAGGGACAATCCCAGGACTATGGCTACACCTTC
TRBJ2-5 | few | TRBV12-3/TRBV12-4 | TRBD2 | CASSLASGPKETQYF | TGTGCCAGCAGTTTGGCTAGCGGACCCAAAGAGACCCAGTACTTC
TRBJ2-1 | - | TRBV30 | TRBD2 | CTWSVRGLAGLNEQFF | TGTACCTGGAGTGTACGGGGACTAGCGGGGCTCAATGAGCAGTTCTTC
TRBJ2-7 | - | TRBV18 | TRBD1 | CASSAGPGTGEYEQYF | TGTGCCAGCTCAGCCGGACCCGGGACAGGAGAATACGAGCAGTACTTC
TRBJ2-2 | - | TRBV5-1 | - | CASSLTGAENTGELFF | TGCGCCAGCAGCTTGACGGGCGCGGAGAACACCGGGGAGCTGTTTTTT
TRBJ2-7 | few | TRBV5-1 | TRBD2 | CASSVLGGSSYEQYF | TGCGCCAGCAGCGTCCTGGGCGGGAGCTCCTACGAGCAGTACTTC
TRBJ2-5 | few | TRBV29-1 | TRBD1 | CSVRGATGDQETQYF | TGCAGCGTTAGGGGGGCGACAGGGGACCAAGAGACCCAGTACTTC
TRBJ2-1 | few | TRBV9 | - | CASSDTRSEQFF | TGTGCCAGCAGTGACACTAGAAGCGAGCAGTTCTTC
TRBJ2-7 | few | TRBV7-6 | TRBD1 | CASSLALDRGYEQYF | TGTGCCAGCAGCTTAGCTTTGGACAGGGGCTACGAGCAGTACTTC
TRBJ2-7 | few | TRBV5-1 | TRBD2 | CASSFGGESYEQYF | TGCGCCAGCAGCTTCGGGGGGGAATCCTACGAGCAGTACTTC